A single sample gave rise to the 16 T cell receptor beta chains below, sequenced in a study of blood T cell repertoires in COVID-19. Profiling relied on immunoSEQ multiplex PCR, and the TCRdb table lists in-frame clones only, not all of them. Seen here are some 300,000 clones, roughly 90% observed once, and the top ten hold 0.75% to 1%. What was sequenced was PBMCs or T cells enriched from blood (not recorded which). The receptors originated from a woman aged 25 to 45 who had recovered from COVID-19.

CDR3 in amino acids: CASGGTGHYSPLHF. The CDR3 DNA reads as TGTGCCAGTGGAGGGACAGGGCATTATTCACCCCTCCACTTT. The chain combines TRBV19 with TRBJ1-6; 9 positions match TRBD1. This CDR3 has 14 amino acids. The ends lost 8 bases at V and 8 bases at J; junction bases unmatched: 7. CDR1 and CDR2 (germline): LNHDA, SQIVND (reference sequence). The full variable domain, completed using reference TRBV19 and TRBJ1-6, is DGGITQSPKYLFRKEGQNVTLSCEQNLNHDAMYWYRQDPGQGLRLIYYSQIVNDFQKGDIAEGYSVSREKKESFPLTVTSAQKNPTAFYLCASGGTGHYSPLHFGNGTRLTVT.

The chain recombines TRBV5-6 with TRBJ2-5; D is ambiguous. Looked up from germline, CDR1 is SGHDT and CDR2 is YYEEEE. Trimming removed 1 base from V and 0 bases from J, with 10 bases in between. The CDR3 sequence is 15 residues long. The CDR3 DNA reads as TGTGCCAGCAGCTTGACATCCAGATACCAAGAGACCCAGTACTTC. It is translated as CASSLTSRYQETQYF.

This rearrangement joins TRBV11-3 to TRBJ1-2; a weak D match, TRBD1 (5 bases). V was clipped by 4 bases and J by 6 bases, with 24 bases between them. The length of the CDR3 is 17 residues. Germline CDR1 SGHNT, CDR2 YENEEA. Here the CDR3 DNA reads TGTGCCAGCAGCTCTGGTATTAATCGGGACTCTAGGGATGGCTACACCTTC. It codes for CASSSGINRDSRDGYTF.

The CDR3 nucleotides are TGTGCCAGCAGTTCAGCGGATGAAAAACTGTTTTTT. Amino acid sequence: CASSSADEKLFF. This chain joins TRBV7-9 and TRBJ1-4; D not certain. V gave up 6 bases and J gave up 6 bases, with 8 bases separating them. The CDR3 length is 12 residues. Germline values: CDR1 SEHNR, CDR2 FQNEAQ (reference sequence).

V gene TRBV21-1 combines with J gene TRBJ2-1; TRBD2 was called by the table and not checked on the DNA. TRBV21-1 is a listed pseudogene. The CDR3 consists of 15 residues. The CDR3 coding sequence is TGTGCCAGCAGTCCGACTAGCGGGGACTACAATGAGCAGTTCTTC. Translation: CASSPTSGDYNEQFF.

This chain links TRBV28 with TRBJ2-2; weak D call: TRBD1 (6 bases). The CDR3 length is 14 residues. Germline assignment: CDR1 MDHEN and CDR2 SYDVKM. Trimming shortened V by 2 bases and J by 6 bases, and 10 bases separated the two germline ends. The CDR3 bases are TGTGCCAGCAGTTTAACAGGGATGGCCGGGGAGCTGTTTTTT. This gives the protein CASSLTGMAGELFF. Drawing the rest from reference TRBV28 and TRBJ2-2, the complete variable domain is DVKVTQSSRYLVKRTGEKVFLECVQDMDHENMFWYRQDPGLGLRLIYFSYDVKMKEKGDIPEGYSVSREKKERFSLILESASTNQTSMYLCASSLTGMAGELFFGEGSRLTVL.

The chain has TRBV10-2 and TRBJ2-5; unclear D gene. The ends were cut back, 5 bases at V and 5 bases at J, with 9 bases in the middle. The CDR3 spans 12 residues. Germline V gene data show CDR1 as WSHSY and CDR2 as SAAADI. In nucleotides, the CDR3 is TGCGCCAGCAGTTCCCCCCCGGAGACCCAGTACTTC. Protein: CASSSPPETQYF.

The chain employs TRBV28 and TRBJ1-2; possible D gene TRBD1, 6 bases. Deletions cut 3 bases from V and 4 bases from J, with 12 bases between. From germline, CDR1 is MDHEN and CDR2 SYDVKM. CDR3 size: 14 residues. CDR3 sequence reads: CASSLGQGSYGYTF. The CDR3 DNA sequence: TGTGCCAGCAGTTTGGGCCAGGGGAGCTATGGCTACACCTTC.

This chain joins TRBV5-6 and TRBJ1-2; tentatively, D is TRBD1 (5 bases). There are 19 residues in the CDR3. Trimming took 6 bases from V and 5 from J, leaving 32 bases between them. CDR1 is SGHDT and CDR2 is YYEEEE in the germline V gene. In DNA form, the CDR3 reads TGTGCCAGCACCTCGGTTGAAGGCAGAGATTTGGGAGGGGTGTATGGCTACACCTTC. It encodes CASTSVEGRDLGGVYGYTF.

This rearrangement joins TRBV2 to TRBJ1-4; 7 bases are a match to TRBD1. Trimming removed 6 bases from V and 3 bases from J; junction bases left unmatched: 4. The V gene's germline CDR1 is SNHLY and CDR2 FYNNEI. This CDR3 is built from 14 residues. The CDR3 DNA reads TGTGCCAGCAGCCCGGGACAGCCTAATGAAAAACTGTTTTTT. Encoded protein: CASSPGQPNEKLFF. Full variable domain (missing parts from reference TRBV2 and TRBJ1-4): EPEVTQTPSHQVTQMGQEVILRCVPISNHLYFYWYRQILGQKVEFLVSFYNNEISEKSEIFDDQFSVERPDGSNFTLKIRSTKLEDSAMYFCASSPGQPNEKLFFGSGTQLSVL.

The rearrangement links TRBV18 to TRBJ1-1; D is ambiguous. Trimming removed 2 bases from V and 5 bases from J, with 15 bases in between. The germline V gene has CDR1 KGHSH and CDR2 LQKENI. CDR3 size: 15 residues. The CDR3 nucleotides are TGTGCCAGCTCACCAACAGCCCCAATGGATACTGAAGCTTTCTTT. It codes for CASSPTAPMDTEAFF.

The chain carries TRBV13 and TRBJ2-7; TRBD1 matches 7 bases. V lost 1 base, J lost 8 bases, and 5 bases stayed unmatched. The germline V gene has CDR1 PRHDT and CDR2 FYEKMQ (reference sequence). The CDR3 contains 13 residues. The CDR3 protein is CASSLEATGQQYF. CDR3 nucleotides: TGTGCCAGCAGCTTAGAAGCGACAGGGCAGCAGTACTTC.

The CDR3 loop is CASSSQQLAEQFF. CDR3 coding DNA: TGTGCCAGCAGCTCACAACAGCTAGCTGAGCAGTTCTTC. This chain connects TRBV7-6 to TRBJ2-1; D perhaps matches TRBD2 (5 bases). This CDR3 contains 13 residues. CDR1 is SGHVS, CDR2 FNYEAQ, per germline. V was shortened by 4 bases and J by 9 bases, with 13 bases between the two germline ends. Together with reference TRBV7-6 and TRBJ2-1, the CDR3 gives the full variable domain: GAGVSQSPRYKVTKRGQDVALRCDPISGHVSLYWYRQALGQGPEFLTYFNYEAQQDKSGLPNDRFSAERPEGSISTLTIQRTEQRDSAMYRCASSSQQLAEQFFGPGTRLTVL.

V is TRBV28 and J is TRBJ1-3; a possible D gene is TRBD1 (6 bases). Trimming cost V 2 bases and J 5 bases, with 7 bases left between them. The CDR3 totals 13 residues. In germline, CDR1 is MDHEN, CDR2 SYDVKM. CDR3 in amino acids: CASSLDRRNTIYF. The CDR3 region has the DNA TGTGCCAGCAGTTTAGACAGGCGAAACACCATATATTTT.

This rearrangement joins TRBV7-2 to TRBJ2-5, with D unresolved. Germline CDR1 is SGHTA and CDR2 is FQGNSA. The V and J ends lost 6 bases and 7 bases respectively, with 9 bases between them. The length of the CDR3 is 11 residues. The chain's CDR3 is CASSFTGTQYF. As DNA, the CDR3 is TGTGCCAGCAGTTTCACCGGGACCCAGTACTTC.

Comments on this clone: At one end the junction does not follow the germline gene, possibly because of a read error. The V and J genes are TRBV15 and TRBJ2-7, with TRBD1 matching over 10 bases. The CDR3 extends over 13 amino acids. The V gene's germline CDR1 is LNHNV and CDR2 YYDKDF (reference sequence). The CDR3 reads CATSRVAGQGKFF. The CDR3 DNA follows: TGTGCCACCAGCAGAGTAGCGGGACAGGGGAAGTTCTTC.